This T cell receptor beta chain was recorded in a study of T cell responses to AZD1222 COVID-19 vaccine. Repertoires were generated with immunoSEQ multiplex PCR, while TCRdb's copy carries only in-frame clones and drops some. The sample has some 140,000 clones, approximately 87% seen once. Germline-derived CDR1 and CDR2 are SGHTA and FQGNSA. V was clipped by 5 bases and J by 14 bases, with 13 bases between them. The CDR3 runs 12 residues. As concerns this clone: Its antigen remains unknown.

Whole-study findings and limits: It should be noted that donors were predominantly white British and more often female, and clonal diversity was possibly underestimated. Distributed over spike, vaccine-associated CD4 TCRs predominated at 160-218 and 743-854. Only a handful of people who got AZD1222 tested seropositive at baseline.

The chain couples TRBV7-2 to TRBJ1-6; the D gene is possibly TRBD1 (5 bases). This TCR was recovered from an adult in good health. This sample comprised peripheral blood, obtained on day 0 of MenACWY control vaccination. The CDR3 spells CASSTGDRALHF. For the CDR3, the DNA is TGTGCCAGCAGCACGGGGGACCGGGCCCTCCACTTT.